The 22 T cell receptor beta chains below all came from one sample that was sequenced in a study of graft-versus-host responses after intestinal transplantation. These receptors have no known antigen. The data were produced by immunoSEQ multiplex PCR, yet TCRdb's version contains in-frame clones alone and is incomplete. Of approximately 130,000 clones listed, 85% to 95% were seen once; the top ten hold approximately 0.17%. Sequences were derived from unstimulated CD4+ T cells sorted from spleen or lymph node cells, sampled before intestinal transplant. All receptors derive from a human donor who received an intestinal transplant.

The chain links TRBV29-1 to TRBJ1-5, with a weak D call TRBD1 (5 bases). Germline loops: CDR1 SQVTM, CDR2 ANQGSEA. Trimming removed 6 bases from V and 4 bases from J, with 13 bases in between. The CDR3 is 13 amino acids. The CDR3 spells CSVAGTGNQPQHF. In DNA, the CDR3 is TGCAGCGTGGCGGGGACCGGGAATCAGCCCCAGCATTTT. Based on the CDR3 plus reference TRBV29-1 and TRBJ1-5, the full variable domain is SAVISQKPSRDICQRGTSLTIQCQVDSQVTMMFWYRQQPGQSLTLIATANQGSEATYESGFVIDKFPISRPNLTFSTLTVSNMSPEDSSIYLCSVAGTGNQPQHFGDGTRLSIL.

V is TRBV6-1 and J is TRBJ1-1; D not certain. Trimming cost V 1 base and J 11 bases, with 17 bases left between them. The length of the CDR3 is 14 residues. Germline V CDR1 and CDR2: MNHNS, SASEGT. CDR3 DNA: TGTGCCAGCAGTGAAGTTGGTCGGGTAGAGGTGGCTTTCTTT. As protein: CASSEVGRVEVAFF.

The chain has TRBV6-1 and TRBJ2-2; 8 bases map to TRBD2. J gave up 5 bases and V 6 bases, and 5 bases lay outside the gene matches. The CDR3 runs to 14 residues. Germline V CDR1 and CDR2: MNHNS, SASEGT. The DNA for the CDR3 is TGTGCCAGCAGCCAAGCGGGGGAAACCGGGGAGCTGTTTTTT. Its translation is CASSQAGETGELFF.

This rearrangement joins TRBV10-3 to TRBJ2-7; TRBD1 might be the D (5 bases). In germline, CDR1 is ENHRY, CDR2 SYGVKD. CDR3 length: 13 amino acids. V was cut by 3 bases and J by 6 bases, with 12 bases left in between. The CDR3 region has the DNA TGTGCCATCAGTGATGTGGACAACGGCGAGCAGTACTTC. Its translation is CAISDVDNGEQYF.

This chain joins TRBV5-1 and TRBJ2-5; tentative D call: TRBD2 (6 bases). In germline, CDR1 is SGHRS, CDR2 YFSETQ. Trimming left V 0 bases short and J 5 bases short, with 14 bases between. The length of the CDR3 is 15 residues. The CDR3 loop is CASSLGAGARETQYF. In nucleotides, the CDR3 is TGCGCCAGCAGCTTGGGAGCGGGCGCACGGGAGACCCAGTACTTC.

The V gene is TRBV11-2, the J gene TRBJ2-5, with 12 positions matching TRBD1. CDR3 length: 15 amino acids. Germline V gene lookup returns CDR1 SGHAT and CDR2 FQNNGV. V was pared by 5 bases and J by 5 bases, with 6 bases of the junction left unmatched. The chain's CDR3 is CASSAGTGGSETQYF. The CDR3 DNA follows: TGTGCCAGCAGCGCGGGGACAGGGGGCTCGGAGACCCAGTACTTC.

The chain links TRBV5-5 to TRBJ2-5; no firm D call. Germline CDR1 SGHKS, CDR2 YYEKEE (reference sequence). Deletions cut 4 bases from V and 2 bases from J, with 18 bases between. The CDR3 contains 16 residues. This CDR3 is CASSPSPLGRQETQYF. The CDR3 coding sequence is TGTGCCAGCAGCCCATCACCGCTGGGTAGACAAGAGACCCAGTACTTC.

The V call is TRBV5-4, the J call TRBJ2-2; D is tentatively TRBD1 or TRBD2 (6 bases each). CDR1 SGHNT and CDR2 YYREEE come from the germline V gene (reference sequence). The CDR3 sequence is 15 residues long. The V gene lost 4 bases and the J gene lost 1 base, with 11 bases spanning the gap. CDR3 amino acids: CASSLQGGNTGELFF. The DNA of the CDR3 is TGTGCCAGCAGCCTACAGGGAGGGAACACCGGGGAGCTGTTTTTT.

The CDR3 spells CASSQVSTQETQYF. The CDR3 nucleotides read TGCGCCAGCAGCCAAGTTTCGACCCAAGAGACCCAGTACTTC. The chain joins TRBV4-1 to TRBJ2-5, with D hard to call. The V gene's germline CDR1 is MGHRA and CDR2 YSYEKL. Deletions cut 1 base from V and 1 base from J, with 7 bases between. There are 14 residues in the CDR3.

This chain uses TRBV4-1 with TRBJ1-3; no clear D. The V and J ends lost 1 base and 6 bases respectively, with 10 bases between them. Germline CDR1 is MGHRA and CDR2 is YSYEKL. The CDR3 is made up of 14 amino acids. This CDR3 is CASSQASVVNTIYF. CDR3 bases: TGCGCCAGCAGCCAAGCGTCCGTTGTAAACACCATATATTTT.

This rearrangement joins TRBV27 to TRBJ1-2; 8 bases align to TRBD1. J lost 8 bases, V lost 1 base, and 6 bases had no gene match. The CDR3 consists of 14 residues. CDR1 and CDR2 (germline): MNHEY, SMNVEV (reference sequence). The CDR3 DNA reads as TGTGCCAGCAGTTTATTTGGACAGGGTGCGGGCTACACCTTC. Translated: CASSLFGQGAGYTF.

This clone appeared once. This sequence joins TRBV18 and TRBJ2-3; 10 bases agree with TRBD2. V was clipped by 3 bases and J by 1 base; unmatched bases: 4. The CDR3 spans 16 residues. Looked up from germline, CDR1 is KGHSH and CDR2 is LQKENI. CDR3 nucleotides: TGTGCCAGCTCACCCCCAGGGACTAGCGGCACAGATACGCAGTATTTT. This translates into CASSPPGTSGTDTQYF. Full variable domain (missing parts from reference TRBV18 and TRBJ2-3): NAGVMQNPRHLVRRRGQEARLRCSPMKGHSHVYWYRQLPEEGLKFMVYLQKENIIDESGMPKERFSAEFPKEGPSILRIQQVVRGDSAAYFCASSPPGTSGTDTQYFGPGTRLTVL.

The chain combines TRBV5-1 with TRBJ2-1; no definite D call. From germline, CDR1 is SGHRS and CDR2 YFSETQ. The V end lost 1 base, the J end lost 2 bases, and 7 bases lay between the germline ends. The CDR3 is 14 amino acids. This CDR3 is CASSLSDAYNEQFF. CDR3 bases: TGCGCCAGCAGCTTGTCCGACGCCTACAATGAGCAGTTCTTC.

V gene TRBV7-8 combines with J gene TRBJ1-4; TRBD1 matches 7 bases. Trimming cost V 7 bases and J 4 bases; bases outside gene matches: 6. The CDR3 has 14 amino acids. Germline V CDR1 and CDR2: SGHVS, FQNEAQ. The CDR3 bases are TGTGCCAGCACCCGGGGACAGATTAATGAAAAACTGTTTTTT. The encoded protein is CASTRGQINEKLFF.

The V call is TRBV5-1, the J call TRBJ2-3, with 9 positions matching TRBD2. The CDR3 has 16 residues. Germline values: CDR1 SGHRS, CDR2 YFSETQ. V was pared by 0 bases and J by 5 bases, with 7 bases of the junction left unmatched. This CDR3 is CASSLGGSGGGDTQYF. DNA of the CDR3: TGCGCCAGCAGCTTGGGTGGTAGCGGGGGCGGAGATACGCAGTATTTT.

The V gene is TRBV10-1, the J gene TRBJ1-2; unclear D gene. The CDR3 consists of 13 residues. Germline V CDR1 and CDR2: WNHNN, SYGVQD (reference sequence). V was pared by 3 bases and J by 4 bases, with 9 bases between. The CDR3, as DNA: TGCGCCAGCAGTGAAGGTCTCAGCTATGGCTACACCTTC. Its protein is CASSEGLSYGYTF.

The chain recombines TRBV5-4 with TRBJ1-1; 8 bases line up with TRBD1. CDR1 and CDR2 (germline): SGHNT, YYREEE (reference sequence). With 1 base clipped from V and 5 bases from J, the junction kept 13 bases outside the gene matches. The CDR3 covers 17 residues. The CDR3 spells CASSLPPGGVTGTEAFF. CDR3 nucleotides: TGTGCCAGCAGCTTGCCCCCAGGGGGCGTTACTGGGACTGAAGCTTTCTTT. Looking up the rest from reference TRBV5-4 and TRBJ1-1 gives the full variable domain: ETGVTQSPTHLIKTRGQQVTLRCSSQSGHNTVSWYQQALGQGPQFIFQYYREEENGRGNFPPRFSGLQFPNYSSELNVNALELDDSALYLCASSLPPGGVTGTEAFFGQGTRLTVV.

This chain links TRBV2 with TRBJ2-3, with TRBD2 matching 8 bases. The length of the CDR3 is 15 residues. V lost 8 bases, J lost 4 bases, and 11 bases stayed unmatched. The germline V gene encodes CDR1 SNHLY and CDR2 FYNNEI. In nucleotides, the CDR3 is TGTGCCAGCTCCGTAGCGGGGCAGAGGGCAGATACGCAGTATTTT. Residues: CASSVAGQRADTQYF.

CDR3 coding DNA: TGTGCCAGCTTGATTGCAGGTCCAGCCACCGGGGAGCTGTTTTTT. It specifies CASLIAGPATGELFF. This chain joins TRBV6-1 and TRBJ2-2; D unresolved. This CDR3 is built from 15 residues. V lost 8 bases and J lost 4, with 17 bases in between. Germline V gene sequence: CDR1 MNHNS, CDR2 SASEGT.

The chain uses TRBV25-1 and TRBJ2-5; 15 bases map to TRBD2. Germline values: CDR1 MGHDK, CDR2 SYGVNS. The CDR3 length is 17 residues. The junction had 10 bases not matched to a gene; V was cut back by 6 bases and J by 5 bases. CDR3 residues: CASRAGTSGGFWETQYF. CDR3 coding DNA: TGTGCCAGCAGAGCCGGGACTAGCGGGGGGTTTTGGGAGACCCAGTACTTC.

The rearrangement links TRBV29-1 to TRBJ2-5, with D possibly being TRBD2 (6 bases). The CDR3 consists of 12 residues. Trimming took off 7 bases at V and 5 bases at J, with 14 bases between the two ends. Germline loops: CDR1 SQVTM, CDR2 ANQGSEA. The CDR3 loop is CSGRDLLETQYF. CDR3 DNA sequence: TGCAGCGGCCGGGACTTACTTGAGACCCAGTACTTC.

CDR3 sequence: CASSNTDTQYF. The DNA for the CDR3 is TGTGCCAGCAGCAACACAGATACGCAGTATTTT. The chain employs TRBV9 and TRBJ2-3; D uncertain. Per the germline V gene, CDR1 is SGDLS and CDR2 is YYNGEE. The CDR3 runs 11 residues. The ends were cut back, 4 bases at V and 2 bases at J, with 2 bases in the middle.